A single sample is the source of the 22 T cell receptor beta chains below, sequenced in a study of memory B cells and T cells in multiple sclerosis. These TCRs are of unknown antigen specificity. The table came from immunoSEQ multiplex PCR; TCRdb's copy has only in-frame clones and leaves some out. The repertoire has under 50,000 clones, about 80% of them found once; the top ten carry about 1.1%. Stimulus-free culture yielded autoproliferating CFSE-dim and non-proliferating CFSE-high T cells, each sequenced separately. Cultures began with fewer than 5.5x10^7 CFSE-labeled PBMCs, unstimulated for 6 to 7 days, with replicate wells pooled. Sequencing was done on a sample of PBMCs from blood kept in culture. These receptors were obtained from a human donor with multiple sclerosis.

The chain employs TRBV19 and TRBJ2-3; unclear D gene. The CDR3 contains 17 residues. CDR1 LNHDA and CDR2 SQIVND come from the germline V gene (reference sequence). Trimming shortened V by 0 bases and J by 4 bases, and 17 bases separated the two germline ends. CDR3 amino acids: CASSIEHGWSRSDTQYF. As DNA, the CDR3 is TGTGCCAGTAGTATAGAGCACGGGTGGAGTCGCTCAGATACGCAGTATTTT.

The V gene is TRBV5-4, the J gene TRBJ2-7; D gene ambiguous. V lost 5 bases to trimming and J lost 5 bases, with 8 bases between them. This CDR3 region has 11 residues. Germline V gene lookup returns CDR1 SGHNT and CDR2 YYREEE (reference sequence). The CDR3, as DNA: TGTGCCAGCAGTTACGCAGACGAGCAGTACTTC. Residues: CASSYADEQYF.

The chain employs TRBV5-1 and TRBJ1-2; 7 bases are shared with TRBD1. With V trimmed by 4 bases and J by 4 bases, 7 bases remained unmatched. Germline V CDR1 and CDR2: SGHRS, YFSETQ. This CDR3 has 14 amino acids. The CDR3 is CASSGGGYAYGYTF. CDR3 coding DNA: TGCGCCAGCAGCGGAGGGGGCTATGCCTATGGCTACACCTTC.

This chain uses TRBV7-3 with TRBJ1-2; 9 positions agree with TRBD1. This CDR3 is built from 13 residues. V shed 4 bases and J 7 bases; nucleotides not matched to a gene: 4. CDR1 is SGHTA and CDR2 is FQGTGA in the germline V gene. The CDR3 sequence is CASSSLQGAGYTF. For the CDR3, the DNA is TGTGCCAGCAGCTCGTTACAGGGGGCTGGCTACACCTTC.

The V gene is TRBV6-5, the J gene TRBJ2-6; tentatively, D is TRBD1 or TRBD2 (5 bases each). The CDR3 is 16 residues long. V was shortened by 2 bases and J by 2 bases, with 10 bases between the two germline ends. Germline CDR1 is MNHEY and CDR2 is SVGAGI. DNA of the CDR3: TGTGCCAGCAGTTACGATGGGGGTACTGGGGCCAACGTCCTGACTTTC. Translating gives CASSYDGGTGANVLTF.

The chain uses TRBV28 and TRBJ1-1, with TRBD1 as a possible D gene (5 bases). CDR1 and CDR2 from the germline V gene are MDHEN and SYDVKM. This CDR3 has 12 amino acids. V was trimmed by 0 bases and J by 13 bases, leaving 12 bases between them. In DNA, the CDR3 is TGTGCCAGCAGTTTATGGAACGGGGCGGTTTTCTTT. As protein: CASSLWNGAVFF.

This chain links TRBV9 with TRBJ1-1; tentative D call: TRBD1 (5 bases). CDR3 length: 14 amino acids. V shed 4 bases and J shed 0 bases, with 10 bases lying between them. CDR1 and CDR2 from the germline V gene are SGDLS and YYNGEE. The CDR3 sequence: CASSPQTVNTEAFF. The CDR3 nucleotides read TGTGCCAGCAGCCCCCAGACAGTGAACACTGAAGCTTTCTTT.

V and J are TRBV6-6 and TRBJ2-7; 7 nucleotides match TRBD1. The CDR3 is 16 amino acids. The J segment lost 2 bases and the V segment lost 5 bases, leaving 12 bases of the junction unmatched. The V gene's germline CDR1 is MNHNY and CDR2 SVGAGI (reference sequence). The CDR3 loop reads CASSPATGQATYEQYF. The CDR3 DNA reads TGTGCCAGCAGTCCCGCGACTGGACAGGCTACCTACGAGCAGTACTTC.

This chain's CDR3 is CASSFSGSDEQFF. DNA of the CDR3: TGTGCCAGCAGCTTCTCTGGGAGCGATGAGCAGTTCTTC. The chain has TRBV5-6 and TRBJ2-1; weak D call: TRBD2 (5 bases). Per the germline V gene, CDR1 is SGHDT and CDR2 is YYEEEE. The CDR3 is 13 amino acids. Trimming pared 2 bases from V and 8 bases from J, leaving 11 bases between.

In this sample, this clone turned up once. The chain is built from TRBV9 and TRBJ2-1, with 7 positions matching TRBD2. CDR3 length equals 15 residues. Germline loops: CDR1 SGDLS, CDR2 YYNGEE. V dropped 6 bases and J dropped 6; count of bases not matched to a gene: 12. The CDR3 nucleotides read TGTGCCAGCAAAAAGTCGGGGGGAGCGGGCAATGAGCAGTTCTTC. Amino acid sequence: CASKKSGGAGNEQFF. The full variable domain, in which reference TRBV9 and TRBJ2-1 provide the parts outside the CDR3, is DSGVTQTPKHLITATGQRVTLRCSPRSGDLSVYWYQQSLDQGLQFLIQYYNGEERAKGNILERFSAQQFPDLHSELNLSSLELGDSALYFCASKKSGGAGNEQFFGPGTRLTVL.

This chain joins TRBV7-9 and TRBJ2-5; 7 bases are shared with TRBD1. Trimming at V came to 5 bases and at J to 5 bases, leaving 11 bases not matched to a gene. The germline gives CDR1 SEHNR, CDR2 FQNEAQ (reference sequence). The length of the CDR3 is 15 residues. CDR3 sequence (DNA): TGTGCCAGCAGCCGAGAGGGGGCGCGAGGGGAGACCCAGTACTTC. Encoded protein: CASSREGARGETQYF.

This chain links TRBV5-6 with TRBJ2-3; 7 bases map to TRBD2. V lost 0 bases to trimming and J lost 0 bases; unmatched junction nucleotides: 10. The CDR3 is 18 amino acids. CDR1 SGHDT and CDR2 YYEEEE come from the germline V gene. CDR3 sequence: CASSLGGGAGLSTDTQYF. DNA of the CDR3: TGTGCCAGCAGCTTGGGCGGGGGAGCGGGGCTCAGCACAGATACGCAGTATTTT. Using reference TRBV5-6 and TRBJ2-3 for the parts outside the CDR3, the full variable domain is DAGVTQSPTHLIKTRGQQVTLRCSPKSGHDTVSWYQQALGQGPQFIFQYYEEEERQRGNFPDRFSGHQFPNYSSELNVNALLLGDSALYLCASSLGGGAGLSTDTQYFGPGTRLTVL.

The V call is TRBV11-3, the J call TRBJ1-4; D possibly corresponds to TRBD1 (5 bases). Per germline, CDR1 SGHNT and CDR2 YENEEA. The CDR3 loop spans 15 amino acids. The V gene lost 5 bases and the J gene lost 0 bases, with 10 bases spanning the gap. Written as DNA, the CDR3 is TGTGCCAGCAGCCCCGGGACCTCAACTAATGAAAAACTGTTTTTT. As protein: CASSPGTSTNEKLFF.

This clone was detected only a few times. V usage is TRBV28 and J usage is TRBJ1-4; D possibly corresponds to TRBD1 (5 bases). Germline assignment: CDR1 MDHEN and CDR2 SYDVKM. The CDR3 length is 14 residues. V lost 6 bases and J 2 bases, leaving 10 bases between the germline ends. CDR3 sequence (DNA): TGTGCCAGCAGCAGATGGGACACTAATGAAAAACTGTTTTTT. It encodes CASSRWDTNEKLFF.

V gene TRBV9 combines with J gene TRBJ1-2; D not resolved. The CDR3 covers 14 residues. Between the trimmed V and J ends, which lost 4 bases and 8 bases, there was a span of 18 bases. The germline CDR1 and CDR2 sequences are SGDLS and YYNGEE. The CDR3 nucleotides are TGTGCCAGCAGCTCCTTGGGGTTGACTGGCGGCTACACCTTC. It is translated as CASSSLGLTGGYTF.

This chain connects TRBV29-1 to TRBJ1-2; D is possibly TRBD1 (5 bases). Trimming removed 1 base at V and 5 bases at J, with 14 bases between. In germline, CDR1 is SQVTM, CDR2 ANQGSEA. The CDR3 has 14 residues. CDR3 sequence (DNA): TGCAGCGTTGAAGCGCAAAGGGAGGGGTATGGCTACACCTTC. Encoded protein: CSVEAQREGYGYTF.

The genes are TRBV5-1 and TRBJ2-5; tentatively, D is TRBD1 or TRBD2 (5 bases each). Germline V CDR1 and CDR2: SGHRS, YFSETQ. This CDR3 has 15 amino acids. V was pared by 4 bases and J by 1 base, with 14 bases between. In DNA, the CDR3 is TGCGCCAGCAGCGAACCTTCAGGGAGCCAAGAGACCCAGTACTTC. This gives the protein CASSEPSGSQETQYF.

In its sample, this clone was seen a few times. The CDR3 loop reads CASSREGNGYTF. The CDR3, as DNA: TGTGCCAGCTCGAGGGAAGGAAATGGCTACACCTTC. The chain uses TRBV7-2 and TRBJ1-2; no definite D call. Per the germline V gene, CDR1 is SGHTA and CDR2 is FQGNSA. Between the trimmed V and J ends, which lost 8 bases and 6 bases, there was a span of 13 bases. The CDR3 is 12 residues long.

The chain has TRBV7-9 and TRBJ2-3; 8 bases agree with TRBD2. The CDR3 has 14 amino acids. V was pared by 10 bases and J by 1 base, with 7 bases of the junction left unmatched. Germline V gene lookup returns CDR1 SEHNR and CDR2 FQNEAQ (reference sequence). The CDR3 spells CATLAGRGTDTQYF. The CDR3 DNA reads TGTGCCACCTTAGCGGGGAGGGGCACAGATACGCAGTATTTT.

This clone is termed medium-sized. This chain joins TRBV28 and TRBJ2-7; tentative D call: TRBD2 (5 bases). Germline-derived CDR1 and CDR2 are MDHEN and SYDVKM. Trimming took 5 bases from V and 5 from J, leaving 13 bases between them. The CDR3 consists of 13 residues. The DNA for the CDR3 is TGTGCCAGCAGTAATCGGGCGGGCAACGAGCAGTACTTC. This encodes CASSNRAGNEQYF.

The chain has TRBV11-2 and TRBJ1-6; D ambiguous. CDR1 and CDR2 from the germline V gene are SGHAT and FQNNGV. The length of the CDR3 is 16 residues. V was clipped by 0 bases and J by 4 bases, with 10 bases between them. CDR3 sequence (DNA): TGTGCCAGCAGCTTAGATAGTTACGGGTATAATTCACCCCTCCACTTT. Translated, it gives CASSLDSYGYNSPLHF.

V gene TRBV30 combines with J gene TRBJ2-3; TRBD1 aligns across 8 bases. Trimming took 8 bases from V and 3 from J; bases not matched to a gene: 10. The V gene's germline CDR1 is GTSNPN and CDR2 SVGIG (reference sequence). This CDR3 has 14 amino acids. DNA of the CDR3: TGTGCCCGACGGACAGGGCTGTCGACAGATACGCAGTATTTT. Protein product: CARRTGLSTDTQYF.